This entry features one TCR beta chain sequence. Its specificity is unknown. This entry belongs to a study of cytomegalovirus exposure and HLA in healthy donors. This PCR relied on a set of 60 Vbeta primers and 13 Jbeta primers. The table came from immunoSEQ multiplex PCR; TCRdb's copy has only in-frame clones and leaves some out. The sample holds about 140,000 clones; over 80% are singletons and the top ten take about 1.2%. Study conclusions and caveats: Analyses of presence/absence relied on an assumption of roughly uniform sequencing depth across donors.

The sequence came from a female donor in good health and CMV-seronegative. The sequencing input was PBMCs.

The CDR3 reads CGTGALMNTEAFF. CDR3 in DNA: TGTGGGACAGGGGCATTAATGAACACTGAAGCTTTCTTT. This chain connects TRBV28 to TRBJ1-1; the match to TRBD1 covers 9 bases. Germline values: CDR1 MDHEN, CDR2 SYDVKM. The CDR3 extends over 13 amino acids.